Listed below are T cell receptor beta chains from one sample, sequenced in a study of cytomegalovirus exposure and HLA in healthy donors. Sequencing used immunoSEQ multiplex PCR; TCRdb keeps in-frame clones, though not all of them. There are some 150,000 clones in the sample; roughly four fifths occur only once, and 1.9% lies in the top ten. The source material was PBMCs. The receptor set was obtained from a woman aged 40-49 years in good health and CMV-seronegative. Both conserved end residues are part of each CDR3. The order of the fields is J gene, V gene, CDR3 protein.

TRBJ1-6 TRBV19 CASSILGQGSSSYNSPLHF
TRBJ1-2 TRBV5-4 CASSLDRGVVYGYTF
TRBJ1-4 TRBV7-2 CASSRDRSNTNEKLFF
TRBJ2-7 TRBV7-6 CASSLGGNAEQYF
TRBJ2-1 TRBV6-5 CASRDRDDGNEQFF
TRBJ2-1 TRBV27 CASSFSGSSNEQFF
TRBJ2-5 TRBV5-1 CASSLERTSGETQYF
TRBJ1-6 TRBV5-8 CASSGDRGFSPLHF
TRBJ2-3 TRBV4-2 CASRFAGGSDTQYF
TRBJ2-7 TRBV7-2 CASSLVDGGSSGSEQYF
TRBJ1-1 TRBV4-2 CASSHPPTGDTEAFF
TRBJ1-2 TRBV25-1 CASSGDRGYGYTF
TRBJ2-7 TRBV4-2 CASSQRGAGRGNYEQYF
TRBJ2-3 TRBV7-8 CASSLNRVSSTDTQYF
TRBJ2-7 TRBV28 CASSLIASYEQYF
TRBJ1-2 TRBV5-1 CASSLDRGLDYGYTF
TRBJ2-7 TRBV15 CATSREGGSGYEQYF
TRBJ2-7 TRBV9 CASSHEAGADEQYF
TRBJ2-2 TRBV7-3 CASSRGTSGSWAGELFF
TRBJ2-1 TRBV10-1 CASSESTGGRKGGHRAEQFF
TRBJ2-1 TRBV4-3 CASSRNSGSAYNEQFF
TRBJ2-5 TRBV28 CASSLLQRVQETQYF
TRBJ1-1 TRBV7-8 CASSSLPENTEAFF
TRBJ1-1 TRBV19 CASKSGMNTEAFF
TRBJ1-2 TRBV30 CAWSVPWQNYGYTF
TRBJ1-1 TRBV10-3 CAIRGGPEAFF
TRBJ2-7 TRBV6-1 CASSEGRSSYEQYF
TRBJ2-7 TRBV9 CASSVAPENEQYF
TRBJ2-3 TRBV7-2 CASSPGVGREWDTQYF
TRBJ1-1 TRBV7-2 CASSLPGTSTEAFF
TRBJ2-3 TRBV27 CASSTSDPLTDTQYF
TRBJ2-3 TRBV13 CASSLSRGQADTQYF